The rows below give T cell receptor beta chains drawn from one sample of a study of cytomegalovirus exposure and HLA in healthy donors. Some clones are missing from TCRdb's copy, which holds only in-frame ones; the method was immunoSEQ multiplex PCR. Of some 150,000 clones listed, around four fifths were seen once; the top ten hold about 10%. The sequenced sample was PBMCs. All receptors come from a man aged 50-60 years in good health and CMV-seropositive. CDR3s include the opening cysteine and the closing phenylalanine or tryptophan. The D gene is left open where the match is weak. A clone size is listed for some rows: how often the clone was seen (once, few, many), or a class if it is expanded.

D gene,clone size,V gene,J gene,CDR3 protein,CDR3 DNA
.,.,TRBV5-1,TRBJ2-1,CASSLVTSSYNEQFF,TGCGCCAGCAGCTTGGTTACTAGCTCCTACAATGAGCAGTTCTTC
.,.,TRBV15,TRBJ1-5,CATAGGGNQPQHF,TGTGCCACCGCTGGTGGAGGGAATCAGCCCCAGCATTTT
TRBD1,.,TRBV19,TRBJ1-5,CASSIRTGGNQPQHF,TGTGCCAGTAGTATAAGGACAGGAGGGAATCAGCCCCAGCATTTT
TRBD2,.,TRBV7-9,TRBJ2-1,CASSYSGGDEQFF,TGTGCCAGCAGTTACTCCGGGGGGGATGAGCAGTTCTTC
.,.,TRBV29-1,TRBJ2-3,CSVEVQGGSTDTQYF,TGCAGCGTTGAAGTTCAGGGGGGAAGCACAGATACGCAGTATTTT
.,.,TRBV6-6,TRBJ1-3,CASSGTGNTIYF,TGTGCCAGCAGCGGGACTGGAAACACCATATATTTT
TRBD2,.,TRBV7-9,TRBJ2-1,CASSLDSGRAVLEQFF,TGTGCCAGCAGCTTGGACAGCGGGAGGGCGGTTCTTGAGCAGTTCTTC
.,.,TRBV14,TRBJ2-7,CASSPYDLWGVGDEQYF,TGTGCCAGCAGCCCGTATGACTTATGGGGGGTAGGGGATGAGCAGTACTTC
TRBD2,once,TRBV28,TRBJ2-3,CASPPPGLAGPDTQYF,TGTGCCAGTCCGCCCCCGGGACTAGCGGGGCCAGATACGCAGTATTTT
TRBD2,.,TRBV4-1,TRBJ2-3,CASSLTSTSVDTQYF,TGCGCCAGCAGTCTGACTAGCACGAGCGTGGATACGCAGTATTTT
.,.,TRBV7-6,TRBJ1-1,CASSSDRNTEAFF,TGTGCCAGCAGCTCGGACAGAAACACTGAAGCTTTCTTT
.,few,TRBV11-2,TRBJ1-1,CASKGGGKDEAFF,TGTGCCAGCAAAGGGGGGGGTAAGGATGAAGCTTTCTTT
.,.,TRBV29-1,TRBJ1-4,CSGQESTNEKLFF,TGCAGCGGACAGGAGTCAACTAATGAAAAACTGTTTTTT
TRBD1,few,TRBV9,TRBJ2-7,CASSPGGPPYEQYF,TGTGCCAGCAGCCCAGGGGGCCCTCCCTACGAGCAGTACTTC
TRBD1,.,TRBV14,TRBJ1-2,CASSLRIQGGYTF,TGTGCCAGCAGCCTAAGAATACAGGGGGGCTACACCTTC
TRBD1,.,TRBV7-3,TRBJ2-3,CASSLSGQGGTDTQYF,TGTGCCAGCAGCTTATCGGGACAGGGCGGTACAGATACGCAGTATTTT
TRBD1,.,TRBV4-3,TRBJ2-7,CASSDRGTYEQYF,TGCGCCAGCAGTGACAGGGGAACCTACGAGCAGTACTTC
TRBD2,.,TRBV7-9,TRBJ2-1,CASSLPNSGLAYNEQFF,TGTGCCAGCAGCCTACCAAATTCGGGACTAGCCTACAATGAGCAGTTCTTC
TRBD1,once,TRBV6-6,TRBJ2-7,CASSYGGQPYEQYF,TGTGCCAGCAGTTACGGGGGACAGCCTTACGAGCAGTACTTC
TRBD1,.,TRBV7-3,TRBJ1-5,CASSPTTGYNQPQHF,TGTGCCAGCAGCCCAACGACAGGGTATAATCAGCCCCAGCATTTT